This T cell receptor beta chain emerged from a study of cytomegalovirus exposure and HLA in healthy donors (dated by TCRdb to the late 2010s). For the wider study: An earlier analysis of roughly 500 of the donors reported 276 Gb of sequence data and around 100 million unique TCR beta sequences obtained from about 180 million T cells. About 330 gigabases of sequencing data and about 92 million unique TCR sequences made up an early release that covered several hundred HLA-typed donors. The genetic ancestry cluster associated with self-reported Caucasian donors included around 76% of the 398 genotyped donors. The aim of the study was to test whether cataloging public T cell receptors could identify signatures of past pathogen exposure. The T cell repertoires of about 700 subjects were profiled by immunosequencing and related to cytomegalovirus serostatus. Besides the first cohort of around 700 subjects, a separate validation cohort made up of roughly 130 different subjects was used. High-throughput TCR immunosequencing, statistical association of individual TCRs with disease status, and machine learning were combined to predict cytomegalovirus infection status. A later analysis re-examined previously published TCR beta repertoires from more than 650 donors and added high-resolution HLA genotyping to investigate patterns of TCR occurrence. In the later analysis, no new phenotypic data were used to find candidate immune exposures; instead, reliance was placed on TCR beta sequences and their occurrence across donors. An earlier analysis of some 500 of the donors used high-throughput TCR beta sequencing to judge whether each TCR beta V gene segment behaved as functional or pseudogenic. Donor age, sex, ethnicity and CMV serostatus were collected together with the repertoire data. In a later genetic analysis, genome-wide SNP genotypes for about 65% of the 666 donors were used, and that subset was treated as a discovery cohort. All discovery cohort repertoires had been generated using a single sequencing platform. HLA typing covered class I and class II loci at four-digit resolution. Typing coverage differed by locus: A, B, C, DRB1 and DQB1 were typed in about 620-630 donors, DQA1 in about 500, DPA1 in some 570, and DPB1 in approximately 450. A few DR-DQ haplotypes were treated as single units for association and clustering because of strong linkage in the cohort. Across around 400 genotyped donors of the cohort, an average of roughly 230,000 unique TCR beta nucleotide sequences per donor were sequenced, and roughly a sixth of those sequences were non-productive. Points the paper makes about the study in general: A cluster of highly shared sequence variants was judged likely to be a technical artifact of the sequencing pipeline. In this cohort, only TCR beta chains were sequenced, and detectable features were limited by the absence of alpha or paired-chain data. Three of the identified cytomegalovirus-associated TCR beta chains were confirmed in vitro to be specific for cytomegalovirus antigens. The authors suggested that the approach could potentially be generalized to other disease states and immunological phenotypes. Cytomegalovirus status was reported to be diagnosed by the classifier with high specificity and sensitivity in both the original and validation cohorts. In a later analysis, most CMV-associated TCR beta chains were found to appear HLA-restricted, with HLA associations seemingly driven largely by CMV exposure. Linkage disequilibrium might explain the correlated functional status among segregating V segments, but an unknown experimental factor could not be excluded. The 87-base-pair reads could not distinguish some IMGT-functional V segments, including TRBV6-2 and TRBV6-3, so those segments were excluded. In a later analysis, around 15,000 TCR beta sequences were associated with specific HLA alleles at a false discovery rate of 0.05. Broadly in line with IMGT annotations, most TCR beta V segments showed up in productive rearrangements about 90% or about 30% of the time in an earlier analysis of some 590 of the donors. Compared with the roughly 710-donor mean, donors in an Asian-associated ancestry cluster had fewer N-insertions in productive TCRs, according to a later genetic analysis. In a later analysis, the rate of TCR association differed among HLA loci, with DRB1 alleles having the most associated TCRs and HLA-C alleles having the fewest. For the cohort, immune exposure information was limited to CMV serostatus. Because counts were too low, some 16 rarely observed V segments, including chromosome 9 orphons, were excluded from the earlier analysis of some 540 of the donors. Roughly uniform sequencing depth across donors was assumed in presence/absence analyses, although this assumption may not hold. In a later analysis, HLA-associated TCR beta chains were found to be more clonally expanded and to have lower generation probabilities than equally common non-associated chains. V-gene and J-gene trimming of TCR beta chains was associated with a missense DCLRE1C variant in a later genetic analysis, and the association was replicated in an independent cohort. Because some donors lacked HLA typing at each locus, the association tests relied only on the typed subset. Assigning TCR associations to individual alleles was difficult when HLA alleles, especially DR and DQ, strongly co-occurred. A total of some 180 TCR beta chains were listed by the study as associated with cytomegalovirus. Most TCR sequences were observed very rarely across donors, whereas some public TCRs were present in many individuals. Several of the top co-occurrence clusters appeared to be linked to parvovirus B19, influenza, CMV and Epstein-Barr virus, according to a later analysis. A further reported finding was that TCR beta sequences accurately predicted the HLA-A and HLA-B alleles for most subjects in the first cohort.

The cohort consisted of 600 to 750 healthy bone marrow donors. At the time of sampling, every cohort member was nominally healthy, though immune exposures that went unrecorded were likely present. The donor tested CMV seronegative and was one of the 352 seronegative cohort members. Every donor gave a peripheral blood sample, and the peripheral blood mononuclear cells from that sample were used for TCR beta sequencing. Genomic DNA was extracted from the blood cell samples with the Qiagen DNeasy Blood Extraction Kit. For this clone: Its binding antigen is unknown. No per-base quality is available; no much larger clone lies one base away.

Library preparation employed the immunoSEQ multiplex PCR assay. For the multiplex PCR, a mixture combining 60 forward primers for TCR Vbeta segments and 13 reverse primers for TCR Jbeta segments was used. The CDR3 region of rearranged TCR beta genes was amplified from genomic DNA by a multiplex PCR assay. On the Illumina HiSeq System, the amplified TCR beta libraries were sequenced as 87-base-pair reads. The authors' pipeline ran thus. Across the 670 or so repertoires, a later analysis counted 78 million or so unique TCR beta chains, around 10 million of which were shared by at least two donors. Raw reads were error-corrected and collapsed into unique sequences with a nearest-neighbor algorithm that merged closely related sequences to remove PCR and sequencing errors. To assign V, D and J gene segments, CDR3 sequences were aligned to IMGT reference sequences. For a sequence to be retained, a match of at least six nucleotides to both a V gene segment and a J gene segment was required. A rearrangement was called productive if the CDR3 had no stop codons and remained in frame with V and J, and every other rearrangement was called non-productive. Following IMGT convention, CDR3 was defined as the stretch from the second conserved V-encoded cysteine to the conserved J-encoded phenylalanine. The earlier analysis of 500 to 650 of the donors excluded any sequence lacking an unambiguous match to a single V gene segment. An earlier analysis of just under 600 of the donors called V segments functional above 56.7% productive rearrangements and segregating when the between-donor standard deviation exceeded 5%. A statistical classification framework was built for diagnosing cytomegalovirus status from the catalog of TCR beta chain sequences. In a later analysis, V and J genes were assigned by comparing TCR nucleotide sequences against IMGT/GENE-DB human TR gene sequences. The TCRdist pipeline was used in a later analysis to assign CDR3 sequences and most-parsimonious VDJ recombination scenarios. A later analysis defined each TCR beta chain by its CDR3 amino acid sequence plus V-gene family, and excluded reads lacking a unique V-gene family. In a later analysis, fewer than 600 highly shared, low-generation-probability nucleotide sequences were removed to address suspected cross-contamination and a sequencing artifact. In a later analysis, a clonal expansion index for each public chain was calculated from normalized within-repertoire ranks of inferred template counts. In a later analysis, generation probabilities were computed with a VDJ recombination model fitted to out-of-frame rearrangements, and the resulting probabilities were checked against IGoR. In a later analysis, TCR-TCR, TCR-HLA and TCR-CMV co-occurrence was scored with hypergeometric tests, and a repertoire-size bias correction was applied to TCR pairs. In a later analysis, false discovery rates were estimated by permuting HLA or CMV assignments 20 times. In a later analysis, co-occurring TCRs were grouped using DBSCAN, and TCRdist sequence similarity was added for clustering within HLA-allele-positive subsets. Co-occurrence clustering excluded repertoires with fewer than 30,000 or more than 120,000 public chains, plus five with anomalous nucleotide sharing. This is the immuneACCESS table as TCRdb keeps it, with only in-frame sequences that have V and J called. A part of the clones is gone; compared with another copy, unresolved V genes explain less than half, and the rest is unexplained. V and J calls and clone size follow that table, whereas D and trimming were derived from the DNA. The sample records about 120,000 clones, about 86% of which are singletons. The biggest ten clones account for about 3.8% of the sample.

V lost 4 bases and J lost 4 bases; the stretch between them is 8 bases long. The CDR3 measures 11 amino acids from cysteine to phenylalanine. The CDR3 DNA has 33 bases and is translated from base 1. The germline V gene (reference sequence) supplies CDR1 GTSNPN and CDR2 SVGIG. The sample taken for sequencing was PBMCs. The rearranged segments are TRBV30 and TRBJ2-7; perhaps TRBD1 is the D gene, with 5 bases matching. This receptor was identified in a woman in her twenties or thirties in good health and CMV-seronegative. The CDR3 corresponds to CAWTTGYEQYF. The bases are TGTGCCTGGACAACAGGTTACGAGCAGTACTTC.